The clone carrying this TCR beta chain was seen a handful of times. Its antigen is currently unknown. CDR3 length: 14 residues. V lost 2 bases and J lost 2, with 10 bases in between. Per germline, CDR1 KGHSH and CDR2 LQKENI. The study made its TCR cDNA through 5'RACE template switching. That step introduced a universal primer site along with UMIs. TCRdb re-called the 5' RACE reads through MiXCR, storing one row per CDR3 protein. The sample includes approximately 450,000 distinct CDR3 sequences, about 19% of them seen just once. This record belongs to a study of T cells after yellow fever vaccination. Study-level points and caveats: When the response was secondary, it was weaker but reached its peak faster, day 5 versus 15. Overlap between CD4 and CD8 compartments was detected for a small share of clonotypes.

The input for sequencing was PBMCs, taken before the yellow fever booster vaccination. The chain uses TRBV18 and TRBJ2-7, with a possible D match to TRBD1 (5 bases). The receptor comes from a young man who received the YFV17D yellow fever vaccine. CDR3 sequence (DNA): TGTGCCAGCTCACCAAGGGGTGGGGCCTACGAGCAGTACTTC. It specifies CASSPRGGAYEQYF.